These 14 T cell receptor beta chains originate from one sample sequenced in a study of beta chain features in type 1 diabetes. Overall study findings and caveats: Type 1 diabetes patients showed a moderate but significant shortening of TCRB CDR3s in all four CD4+ subsets.

The study reverse transcribed the entire isolated RNA, so it sequenced expressed TCRB transcripts. Clones were sequenced by immunoSEQ multiplex PCR, and TCRdb holds only the in-frame ones, with some missing. The table records 600,000 to 700,000 clones, approximately 13% of them present only once. Which antigens these TCRs recognize remains unknown. The sample comprised naive CD4+ T cells from blood. The origin of the receptors is a young man with type 1 diabetes.

This sequence joins TRBV4-3 and TRBJ2-5; D remains unclear. The CDR3 is 13 residues long. The V and J ends lost 11 bases and 0 bases respectively, with 13 bases between them. From germline, CDR1 is LGHNA and CDR2 YSLEER. This CDR3 reads CAPCWLYQETQYF. The CDR3 DNA sequence: TGCGCCCCCTGTTGGTTGTACCAAGAGACCCAGTACTTC.

The rearrangement joins TRBV30 to TRBJ2-3; 7 nucleotides match TRBD2. V was pared by 2 bases and J by 1 base, with 15 bases of the junction left unmatched. In germline, CDR1 is GTSNPN, CDR2 SVGIG (reference sequence). The CDR3 is 18 amino acids. The CDR3 DNA sequence: TGTGCCTGGAGTCTCTCGGGCGGGGGAGTTCTTGGCACAGATACGCAGTATTTT. It translates to CAWSLSGGGVLGTDTQYF.

The V call is TRBV5-1, the J call TRBJ2-5; no clear D. The germline gives CDR1 SGHRS, CDR2 YFSETQ. The CDR3 totals 14 residues. Deletions cut 2 bases from V and 2 bases from J, with 10 bases between. CDR3 bases: TGCGCCAGCAGCTTACTACTCGAACAAGAGACCCAGTACTTC. Its protein is CASSLLLEQETQYF.

The chain couples TRBV4-3 to TRBJ1-2; no clear D gene. Trimming pared 0 bases from V and 1 base from J, leaving 6 bases between. The CDR3 length is 14 residues. Germline V gene lookup returns CDR1 LGHNA and CDR2 YSLEER. CDR3 amino acids: CASSQDYSNYGYTF. DNA for the CDR3: TGCGCCAGCAGCCAAGATTACAGTAACTATGGCTACACCTTC.

This clone was observed a few times. The rearrangement links TRBV4-3 to TRBJ2-2; a weak D match, TRBD1 (6 bases). This CDR3 contains 14 residues. V was shortened by 6 bases and J by 1 base, with 9 bases between the two germline ends. Germline values: CDR1 LGHNA, CDR2 YSLEER. The CDR3 nucleotides are TGCGCCAGCAGAATGACAGGGAACACCGGGGAGCTGTTTTTT. Protein sequence: CASRMTGNTGELFF.

Comments on this clone: Other DNA sequences of this sample code for an identical CDR3. The rearrangement links TRBV4-2 to TRBJ2-5; D not resolved. CDR3 length equals 13 residues. The germline CDR1 and CDR2 sequences are LGHNA and YNFKEQ. Trimming stripped 1 base from V and 2 bases from J, with 5 bases between. Here the CDR3 DNA reads TGTGCCAGCAGCCAAGCAGTGCAAGAGACCCAGTACTTC. Its protein is CASSQAVQETQYF.

The chain links TRBV6-5 to TRBJ1-1, with D unclear. CDR1 MNHEY and CDR2 SVGAGI come from the germline V gene. Trimming took off 0 bases at V and 0 bases at J, with 8 bases between the two ends. The CDR3 is 15 residues long. CDR3 nucleotides: TGTGCCAGCAGTTACTCGGGCTATGTGAACACTGAAGCTTTCTTT. Translation gives CASSYSGYVNTEAFF.

In DNA form, the CDR3 reads TGTGCCAGCAGCTTTTCCGGGACAGGGTTTACTGGGGCCAACGTCCTGACTTTC. Translated: CASSFSGTGFTGANVLTF. This chain connects TRBV7-9 to TRBJ2-6; TRBD1 aligns across 9 bases. This CDR3 is 18 amino acids long. Per the germline V gene, CDR1 is SEHNR and CDR2 is FQNEAQ (reference sequence). V shed 3 bases, J shed 2 bases, and the junction held 8 bases outside the gene matches. Combining the CDR3 with reference TRBV7-9 and TRBJ2-6 gives the whole variable domain DTGVSQNPRHKITKRGQNVTFRCDPISEHNRLYWYRQTLGQGPEFLTYFQNEAQLEKSRLLSDRFSAERPKGSFSTLEIQRTEQGDSAMYLCASSFSGTGFTGANVLTFGAGSRLTVL.

This clone has a handful of counts. This chain joins TRBV7-6 and TRBJ1-1, with TRBD1 as a possible D gene (5 bases). CDR3 size: 15 residues. CDR1 is SGHVS and CDR2 is FNYEAQ in the germline V gene. V shed 1 base and J shed 11 bases, with 20 bases lying between them. The CDR3 sequence: CASSLGRGGQGEAFF. CDR3 nucleotide sequence: TGTGCCAGCAGCTTAGGTCGCGGTGGGCAGGGTGAGGCTTTCTTT.

CDR3 DNA sequence: TGCGCCAGCAGGTCCGGGACAGGGCACTACGAGCAGTACTTC. This encodes CASRSGTGHYEQYF. The chain couples TRBV5-1 to TRBJ2-7; TRBD1 matches at 9 bases. The CDR3 has 14 amino acids. Germline V CDR1 and CDR2: SGHRS, YFSETQ. The V gene end was trimmed by 5 bases and the J gene end by 3 bases; junction bases not matched to a gene: 6.

This clone occurred a few times. This chain connects TRBV6-6 to TRBJ2-1; no clear D. Germline values: CDR1 MNHNY, CDR2 SVGAGI (reference sequence). This CDR3 is built from 11 residues. The V end was cut by 7 bases, the J end by 7 bases, with 8 bases between. CDR3 in amino acids: CASIQTNEQFF. The CDR3 DNA is TGTGCCAGCATCCAGACTAATGAGCAGTTCTTC.

The chain joins TRBV7-9 to TRBJ2-5; TRBD1 agrees at 7 bases. The junction had 10 bases not matched to a gene; V was cut back by 5 bases and J by 1 base. Looked up from germline, CDR1 is SEHNR and CDR2 is FQNEAQ (reference sequence). This CDR3 comprises 16 residues. The CDR3 nucleotides read TGTGCCAGCAGCCCCTCCCGGACAGGCCTCCAAGAGACCCAGTACTTC. It yields the protein CASSPSRTGLQETQYF.

There are a few counts of this clone. V and J are TRBV14 and TRBJ2-5; the D gene is possibly TRBD2 (5 bases). The germline V gene encodes CDR1 SGHDN and CDR2 FVKESK. This CDR3 has 13 amino acids. Trimming stripped 3 bases from V and 4 bases from J, with 9 bases between. CDR3: CASSQAGPETQYF. The CDR3 region has the DNA TGTGCCAGCAGCCAGGCGGGCCCAGAGACCCAGTACTTC.

V and J are TRBV7-9 and TRBJ2-7; D might be TRBD1 (6 bases). Germline values: CDR1 SEHNR, CDR2 FQNEAQ (reference sequence). The CDR3 loop spans 16 amino acids. V was trimmed by 5 bases and J by 3 bases, leaving 20 bases between them. CDR3 region: CASSRGQISGFYEQYF. CDR3 DNA sequence: TGTGCCAGCAGCCGTGGACAGATCAGTGGATTCTACGAGCAGTACTTC.